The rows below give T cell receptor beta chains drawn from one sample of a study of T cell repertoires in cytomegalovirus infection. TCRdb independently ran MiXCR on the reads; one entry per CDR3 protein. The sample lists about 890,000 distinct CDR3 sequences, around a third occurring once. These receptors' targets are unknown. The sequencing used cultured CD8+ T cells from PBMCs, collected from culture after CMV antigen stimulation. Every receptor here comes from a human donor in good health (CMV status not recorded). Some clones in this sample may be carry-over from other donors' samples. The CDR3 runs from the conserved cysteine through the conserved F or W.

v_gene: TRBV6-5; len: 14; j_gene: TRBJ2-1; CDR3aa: CASSQDSLYNEQFF
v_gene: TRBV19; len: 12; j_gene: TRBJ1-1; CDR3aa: CASRVGLTEAFF
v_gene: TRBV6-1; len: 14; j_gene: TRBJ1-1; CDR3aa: CASLIGTKYTEAFF
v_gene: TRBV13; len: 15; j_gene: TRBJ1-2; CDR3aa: CASSLLPGTRDGYTF
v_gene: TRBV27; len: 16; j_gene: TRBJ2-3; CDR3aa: CASSPLAGPHADTQYF
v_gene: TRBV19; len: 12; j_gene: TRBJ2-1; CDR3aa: CASTDHLNEQFF
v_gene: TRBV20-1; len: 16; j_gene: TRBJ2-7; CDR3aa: CSARDWSGQGAYEQYF
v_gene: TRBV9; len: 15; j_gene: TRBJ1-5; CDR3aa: CASSLTGVRNQPQHF
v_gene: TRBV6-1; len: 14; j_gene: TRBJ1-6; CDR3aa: CASSASPLASPLHF
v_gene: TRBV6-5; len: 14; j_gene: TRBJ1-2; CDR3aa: CASSVPGQLYGYTF
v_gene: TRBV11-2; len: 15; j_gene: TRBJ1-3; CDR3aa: CANSLFSEAGNTIYF
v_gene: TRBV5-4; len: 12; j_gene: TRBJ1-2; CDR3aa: CASSLVLSGYTF
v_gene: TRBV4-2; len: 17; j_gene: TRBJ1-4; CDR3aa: CASSQVGEPATNEKLFF
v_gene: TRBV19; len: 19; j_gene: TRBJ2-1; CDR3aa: CASSPGTSGGLRSYNEQFF
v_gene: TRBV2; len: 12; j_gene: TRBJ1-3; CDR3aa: CASSEQRDTIYF
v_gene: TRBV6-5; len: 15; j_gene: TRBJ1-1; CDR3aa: CASSYSRGANTEAFF
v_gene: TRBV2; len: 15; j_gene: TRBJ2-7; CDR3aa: CASSTTLEVPYEQYF
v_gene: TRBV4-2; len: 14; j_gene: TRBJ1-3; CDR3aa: CASSAAGMERTIYF
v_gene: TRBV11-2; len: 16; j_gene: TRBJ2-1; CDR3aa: CASKQPGQGSYNEQFF
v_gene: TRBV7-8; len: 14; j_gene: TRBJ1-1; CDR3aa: CASSSFLGYDEAFF